This T cell receptor beta chain was profiled in a study of OX40 agonist ivuxolimab in advanced cancers. In the study overall: The dose-escalation cohort had hepatocellular carcinoma, melanoma, renal cell or head and neck cancer.

Study observations and caveats: No antigen was identified for the clonally expanded peripheral T cells.

Assay: immunoSEQ multiplex PCR; the TCRdb copy retains only in-frame clones and omits some. The sample consists of more than 25,000 clones, about 84% of them appearing once. A word on this clone: Its antigen remains unknown.

This specimen was CD4+ or CD8+ T cells sorted from blood, taken in a trial of the OX40 agonist ivuxolimab. This sequence originates from an adult with an advanced solid tumor such as melanoma, head and neck, liver or kidney cancer.

As DNA, the CDR3 is TGTGCCAGCAGCGAATGGAGATCACCTGGAAACACCATATATTTT. Its protein is CASSEWRSPGNTIYF. The V gene is TRBV9, the J gene TRBJ1-3; D is uncertain. The V end lost 3 bases, the J end lost 2 bases, and 12 bases lay between the germline ends. The germline V gene has CDR1 SGDLS and CDR2 YYNGEE. The CDR3 runs 15 residues.